A single sample is the source of the 28 T cell receptor beta chains below, sequenced in a study of response to subunit inactivated influenza vaccine. TCRdb reprocessed the RT-PCR reads with MiXCR, giving one entry per CDR3 protein. The sample holds around 250,000 distinct CDR3 sequences; about 12% are singletons and the top ten take approximately 7.8%. The specimen comprised non-naive T cells sorted from PBMCs, sampled 14 to 15 days before vaccination. The receptors were sampled from a man aged 45-60 years who received an inactivated influenza vaccine.

In nucleotides, the CDR3 is TGTGCCAGCAGCTTGGATCAATCCCGGGTAGAGACCCAGTACTTC. It translates to CASSLDQSRVETQYF. The chain has TRBV5-4 and TRBJ2-5; D gene ambiguous. V lost 0 bases and J lost 4, with 13 bases in between. Germline V gene sequence: CDR1 SGHNT, CDR2 YYREEE (reference sequence). The CDR3 runs 15 residues.

There are many counts of this clonotype. V and J are TRBV6-5 and TRBJ2-2; D is undetermined. Germline values: CDR1 MNHEY, CDR2 SVGAGI. The CDR3 runs to 16 residues. Deletions cut 0 bases from V and 6 bases from J, with 14 bases between. This CDR3 is CASSYSSRKGAGELFF. CDR3 DNA sequence: TGTGCCAGCAGTTACTCTTCCCGTAAGGGCGCCGGGGAGCTGTTTTTT.

This clonotype was picked up a small number of times. The chain links TRBV2 to TRBJ2-1; perhaps TRBD1 as D (6 bases). Germline CDR1 is SNHLY and CDR2 is FYNNEI. The V and J ends lost 6 bases and 0 bases respectively, with 12 bases between them. The CDR3 covers 15 residues. The DNA of the CDR3 is TGTGCCAGCAGGAGTACGGACAGCTCCTACAATGAGCAGTTCTTC. Amino acids: CASRSTDSSYNEQFF.

In DNA form, the CDR3 reads TGTGCCAGCAGCCTTTTAGGGACTAGCGGGGGGGCACCAGATACGCAGTATTTT. Translated, it gives CASSLLGTSGGAPDTQYF. The chain couples TRBV7-8 to TRBJ2-3; 16 bases are a match to TRBD2. Germline V gene data show CDR1 as SGHVS and CDR2 as FQNEAQ. V dropped 5 bases and J dropped 4; count of bases not matched to a gene: 9. The length of the CDR3 is 18 residues.

There are many counts of this clonotype. The chain carries TRBV27 and TRBJ1-1, with D hard to call. The V end lost 5 bases, the J end lost 4 bases, and 8 bases lay between the germline ends. This CDR3 has 12 residues. Germline values: CDR1 MNHEY, CDR2 SMNVEV (reference sequence). CDR3 sequence reads: CASSQQSTEAFF. The CDR3 DNA is TGTGCCAGCAGTCAACAGAGCACTGAAGCTTTCTTT.

This clonotype appeared a few times. The gene calls are TRBV28 and TRBJ2-2; 7 bases are shared with TRBD1. Germline V gene sequence: CDR1 MDHEN, CDR2 SYDVKM. J lost 6 bases, V lost 8 bases, and 12 bases had no gene match. CDR3 length equals 15 residues. The CDR3: CASGEGQVGSGELFF. For the CDR3, the DNA is TGTGCCAGCGGTGAAGGACAGGTTGGGTCCGGGGAGCTGTTTTTT.

In DNA, the CDR3 is TGTGCCAGCAGCGCGACAGGGGGGTCCTACAATGAGCAGTTCTTC. Translating it yields CASSATGGSYNEQFF. The rearrangement joins TRBV7-8 to TRBJ2-1; TRBD1 aligns across 9 bases. Looked up from germline, CDR1 is SGHVS and CDR2 is FQNEAQ. The V and J ends lost 5 bases and 1 base, in that order; junction bases with no gene match: 3. The CDR3 contains 15 residues.

This clonotype was counted many times. The chain joins TRBV29-1 to TRBJ2-5; the D is unclear. V was trimmed by 6 bases and J by 5 bases, leaving 16 bases between them. CDR3 length equals 13 residues. Germline-derived CDR1 and CDR2 are SQVTM and ANQGSEA. The CDR3 DNA reads TGCAGCGTCGAGGCCGGGTCTTGGGAGACCCAGTACTTC. It yields the protein CSVEAGSWETQYF.

This clonotype was detected a few times. The genes are TRBV7-2 and TRBJ1-1, with 7 nucleotides matching TRBD1. J lost 0 bases, V lost 7 bases, and 5 bases had no gene match. CDR3 length: 14 amino acids. Germline lookup yields CDR1 SGHTA and CDR2 FQGNSA. In DNA form, the CDR3 reads TGTGCCAGCAAGATGGGACAGCTGAACACTGAAGCTTTCTTT. This translates into CASKMGQLNTEAFF.

This clonotype was seen ten or more times. The chain recombines TRBV20-1 with TRBJ2-3, with D possibly being TRBD1 (6 bases). V lost 5 bases, J lost 2 bases, and 11 bases lay in between. This CDR3 has 13 residues. Germline V gene lookup returns CDR1 DFQATT and CDR2 SNEGSKA (reference sequence). In DNA form, the CDR3 reads TGCAGTGCTCCACAGGGTTACACAGATACGCAGTATTTT. It encodes CSAPQGYTDTQYF.

The J gene is TRBJ2-7, the V gene TRBV20-1; 10 bases map to TRBD2. V was clipped by 0 bases and J by 2 bases; unmatched bases: 4. This CDR3 has 15 residues. Germline loops: CDR1 DFQATT, CDR2 SNEGSKA (reference sequence). The CDR3 loop reads CSARDTSGEPYEQYF. The CDR3 DNA is TGCAGTGCTAGAGATACTAGCGGGGAACCCTACGAGCAGTACTTC.

This clonotype was seen a handful of times. This chain connects TRBV20-1 to TRBJ1-5; no firm D call. Germline lookup yields CDR1 DFQATT and CDR2 SNEGSKA (reference sequence). V gave up 3 bases and J gave up 4 bases, with 7 bases separating them. This CDR3 contains 12 residues. In nucleotides, the CDR3 is TGCAGTGCTAGCACCCAGAATCAGCCCCAGCATTTT. Protein: CSASTQNQPQHF.

This clonotype was picked up a small number of times. The chain recombines TRBV28 with TRBJ2-1; 10 bases map to TRBD2. With V trimmed by 8 bases and J by 3 bases, 4 bases remained unmatched. The length of the CDR3 is 14 residues. Germline V lookup: CDR1 MDHEN, CDR2 SYDVKM. The DNA of the CDR3 is TGTGCCAGCGAGTTAGCGGGAGGCTACAATGAGCAGTTCTTC. It translates to CASELAGGYNEQFF. The complete variable domain, with remaining parts taken from reference TRBV28 and TRBJ2-1, reads DVKVTQSSRYLVKRTGEKVFLECVQDMDHENMFWYRQDPGLGLRLIYFSYDVKMKEKGDIPEGYSVSREKKERFSLILESASTNQTSMYLCASELAGGYNEQFFGPGTRLTVL.

This clonotype was found a few times. The genes are TRBV4-3 and TRBJ1-4; 7 positions agree with TRBD1. The CDR3 covers 17 residues. J lost 7 bases, V lost 0 bases, and 11 bases had no gene match. The germline CDR1 and CDR2 sequences are LGHNA and YSLEER. This chain's CDR3 is CASSQEVANRGTEKLFF. CDR3 in DNA: TGCGCCAGCAGCCAAGAAGTGGCAAACAGGGGAACTGAAAAACTGTTTTTT.

Only a few counts were recorded for this clonotype. The chain recombines TRBV12-3 or TRBV12-4 with TRBJ1-2; 7 bases are a match to TRBD1. The CDR3 extends over 15 amino acids. The junction had 12 bases not matched to a gene; V was cut back by 3 bases and J by 8 bases. DNA of the CDR3: TGTGCCAGCAGTTTTTCCCATGGACAGGCGGAGGGCTACACCTTC. Protein product: CASSFSHGQAEGYTF.

V and J are TRBV28 and TRBJ2-5; 9 bases map to TRBD2. This CDR3 spans 15 amino acids. V shed 3 bases, J shed 2 bases, and the junction held 4 bases outside the gene matches. Germline CDR1 MDHEN, CDR2 SYDVKM. The CDR3 spells CASSFSGRLQETQYF. Here the CDR3 DNA reads TGTGCCAGCAGTTTCAGCGGGAGGTTACAAGAGACCCAGTACTTC.

This clonotype was seen a handful of times. This chain uses TRBV19 with TRBJ2-1, with D perhaps matching TRBD2 (5 bases). The CDR3 sequence is 14 residues long. The V end lost 5 bases, the J end lost 4 bases, and 12 bases lay between the germline ends. Germline V gives CDR1 LNHDA, CDR2 SQIVND (reference sequence). The CDR3 spells CASSSQRLYNEQFF. As DNA, the CDR3 is TGTGCCAGTAGTTCTCAGCGGTTGTACAATGAGCAGTTCTTC.

This clonotype was detected only a few times. This chain uses TRBV4-2 with TRBJ1-4; D possibly corresponds to TRBD1 (5 bases). The CDR3 loop spans 15 amino acids. V lost 6 bases and J 0 bases, leaving 11 bases between the germline ends. The germline CDR1 and CDR2 sequences are LGHNA and YNFKEQ. As DNA, the CDR3 is TGTGCCAGCAGTCCGGCGGGGGCAACTAATGAAAAACTGTTTTTT. Translating gives CASSPAGATNEKLFF.

The chain's CDR3 is CASSLGMGAQDSTEKLFF. DNA for the CDR3: TGCGCCAGCAGCTTGGGGATGGGGGCCCAAGACAGCACTGAAAAACTGTTTTTT. V gene TRBV5-1 combines with J gene TRBJ1-4, with a weak D call TRBD1 (6 bases). The V and J ends lost 0 bases and 7 bases respectively, with 22 bases between them. Germline V gene lookup returns CDR1 SGHRS and CDR2 YFSETQ. This CDR3 region has 18 residues.

This clonotype was recorded once. This chain uses TRBV20-1 with TRBJ2-1; 7 bases align to TRBD2. Germline CDR1 and CDR2: DFQATT and SNEGSKA (reference sequence). This CDR3 has 11 residues. CDR3 nucleotide sequence: TGCAAGGGCGGGGGTTACAATGAGCAGTTCTTC. The encoded protein is CKGGGYNEQFF.

This clonotype has a handful of counts. The chain combines TRBV20-1 with TRBJ1-5; the D is unclear. This CDR3 contains 19 residues. V was trimmed by 3 bases and J by 2 bases, leaving 26 bases between them. Germline loops: CDR1 DFQATT, CDR2 SNEGSKA (reference sequence). Here the CDR3 DNA reads TGCAGTGCTAGCCCCCCCCTAGGACTTGCCAATTGGGGCAATCAGCCCCAGCATTTT. It is translated as CSASPPLGLANWGNQPQHF.

This clonotype was counted once. The V call is TRBV4-3, the J call TRBJ1-2, with a possible D match to TRBD1 (5 bases). This CDR3 is 14 amino acids long. The V end lost 5 bases, the J end lost 8 bases, and 18 bases lay between the germline ends. CDR1 is LGHNA, CDR2 YSLEER, per germline. The CDR3 region has the DNA TGCGCCAGCAGCAAGGGACCGGCTGGCAGCGGCTACACCTTC. Translating gives CASSKGPAGSGYTF.

As regards this clonotype: Germline is not matched at one junction end, which may reflect a read error. The chain joins TRBV20-1 to TRBJ2-2, with D possibly being TRBD1 or TRBD2 (5 bases each). Germline CDR1 and CDR2: DFQATT and SNEGSKA (reference sequence). This CDR3 has 13 residues. CDR3 amino acids: CSASGTNTGEPFF. In DNA form, the CDR3 reads TGCAGTGCTTCTGGGACGAACACCGGGGAGCCGTTTTTT.

This clonotype has a handful of counts. The CDR3 nucleotides are TGTGCCAGCAGGCAGGTGACAGCCTCCACCTTC. Its protein product is CASRQVTASTF. The genes are TRBV2 and TRBJ1-2; D is perhaps TRBD1 (5 bases). V was cut by 6 bases and J by 13 bases, with 15 bases left in between. The length of the CDR3 is 11 residues. Germline lookup yields CDR1 SNHLY and CDR2 FYNNEI.

The J gene is TRBJ2-5, the V gene TRBV4-1; 8 positions agree with TRBD1. CDR3 length equals 16 residues. The germline V gene has CDR1 MGHRA and CDR2 YSYEKL. Germline trimming cut 1 base from V and 10 bases from J; bases unmatched to any gene: 14. CDR3 protein: CASSQARTGPSQGQYF. In nucleotides, the CDR3 is TGCGCCAGCAGCCAAGCAAGGACAGGGCCTTCTCAGGGCCAGTACTTC.

This clonotype occurred a few times. V and J are TRBV5-1 and TRBJ2-5; no clear D. The CDR3 extends over 13 amino acids. V shed 0 bases and J shed 6 bases, with 9 bases lying between them. Germline-derived CDR1 and CDR2 are SGHRS and YFSETQ. This chain's CDR3 is CASSLGEAKTQYF. CDR3 sequence (DNA): TGCGCCAGCAGCTTGGGGGAAGCGAAGACCCAGTACTTC. The full variable domain, with the rest looked up from reference TRBV5-1 and TRBJ2-5, is KAGVTQTPRYLIKTRGQQVTLSCSPISGHRSVSWYQQTPGQGLQFLFEYFSETQRNKGNFPGRFSGRQFSNSRSEMNVSTLELGDSALYLCASSLGEAKTQYFGPGTRLLVL.

This clonotype has only a few counts. J is TRBJ1-5 and V is TRBV7-9; 7 bases are shared with TRBD1. The CDR3 totals 12 residues. V lost 5 bases, J lost 12 bases, and 7 bases stayed unmatched. Germline V lookup: CDR1 SEHNR, CDR2 FQNEAQ (reference sequence). CDR3 in DNA: TGTGCCAGCAGCAAGGACAGGTTGCACCAGCATTTT. It encodes CASSKDRLHQHF.

This clonotype occurred many times. This chain links TRBV12-3 or TRBV12-4 with TRBJ2-2, with D possibly TRBD1 on 9 matching bases. The CDR3 consists of 15 residues. The V end lost 10 bases, the J end lost 4 bases, and 19 bases lay between the germline ends. The CDR3 sequence: CAIRGGTGSTGELFF. The CDR3 region has the DNA TGTGCCATCCGGGGGGGGACAGGGAGCACCGGGGAGCTGTTTTTT.